This T cell receptor (beta chain) was captured in a study of T cell responses to AZD1222 COVID-19 vaccine. General study results and limits: The study found Spike-specific TCR breadth and depth rose after two AZD1222 doses. The donor cohort was predominantly white British with a female majority, and clonal diversity may have been underestimated. AZD1222 recipients seropositive at baseline numbered only 5 or 6.

CDR3 length: 14 residues. Germline V gene lookup returns CDR1 MRHNA and CDR2 SNTAGT. Trimming shortened V by 7 bases and J by 2 bases, and 11 bases separated the two germline ends. The data were produced by immunoSEQ multiplex PCR, yet TCRdb's version contains in-frame clones alone and is incomplete. In the table there are 120,000 or so clones, 75% to 90% of which are singletons. This clone showed up just once. Antigen: not known. The chain employs TRBV6-4 and TRBJ2-2, with D tentatively TRBD1 (6 bases). Specimen: peripheral blood, collected on day 0 of AZD1222 vaccination. The sequence came from an adult in good health. The CDR3 sequence is CASKKDRNTGELFF. The CDR3 DNA is TGTGCCAGCAAAAAGGACAGAAACACCGGGGAGCTGTTTTTT.